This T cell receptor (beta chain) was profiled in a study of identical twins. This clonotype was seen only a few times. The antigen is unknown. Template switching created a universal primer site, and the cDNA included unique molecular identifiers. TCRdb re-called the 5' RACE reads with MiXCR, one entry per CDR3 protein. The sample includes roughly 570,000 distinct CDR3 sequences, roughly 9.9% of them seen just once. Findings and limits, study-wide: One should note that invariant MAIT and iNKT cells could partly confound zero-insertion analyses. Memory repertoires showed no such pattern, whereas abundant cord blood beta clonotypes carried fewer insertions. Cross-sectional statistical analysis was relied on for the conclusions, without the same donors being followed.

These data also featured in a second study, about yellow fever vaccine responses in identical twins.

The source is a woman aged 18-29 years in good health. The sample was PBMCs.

The CDR3 coding sequence is TGTGCCAGCAGCCCGTCTTGGGGCAGTGAGGGCTACACCTTC. Translated, it gives CASSPSWGSEGYTF. The genes are TRBV7-2 and TRBJ1-2; D may be TRBD1 (5 bases). The CDR3 extends over 14 amino acids. Trimming took off 5 bases at V and 8 bases at J, with 18 bases between the two ends. Per germline, CDR1 SGHTA and CDR2 FQGNSA.